Below, 5 T cell receptor beta chains from the same sample are listed, as sequenced in a study of blood T cell repertoires in COVID-19. Data came from immunoSEQ multiplex PCR; TCRdb stores just in-frame clones and leaves some out. Counted here are fewer than 120,000 clones, approximately 65% occurring once; the ten biggest clones make up approximately 8%. The specimen sequenced was peripheral blood. All receptors derive from a woman aged 60-75 years with acute or convalescent COVID-19.

This clone has a handful of counts. This sample also contains other DNA sequences that code for the same CDR3. The gene calls are TRBV28 and TRBJ1-4, with D unresolved. V shed 2 bases and J shed 8 bases, with 6 bases lying between them. Germline V CDR1 and CDR2: MDHEN, SYDVKM. CDR3 length equals 12 residues. The CDR3 loop reads CASSLPGEKLFF. The CDR3 coding sequence is TGTGCCAGCAGTTTACCGGGGGAAAAACTGTTTTTT.

The J gene is TRBJ1-1, the V gene TRBV30; 7 bases are shared with TRBD1. The CDR3 has 14 amino acids. Germline V gives CDR1 GTSNPN, CDR2 SVGIG (reference sequence). V trimming: 3 bases; J trimming: 0 bases; junction bases outside the gene matches: 4. CDR3 DNA sequence: TGTGCCTGGAGCCTGACAGGGCTGAACACTGAAGCTTTCTTT. It encodes CAWSLTGLNTEAFF.

CDR3 sequence: CASSLDRGLYEQYF. The CDR3 nucleotides are TGTGCCAGCAGCTTGGACAGGGGACTCTACGAGCAGTACTTC. The chain is built from TRBV5-4 and TRBJ2-7; TRBD1 might be the D (7 bases). Germline V gene lookup returns CDR1 SGHNT and CDR2 YYREEE (reference sequence). V was trimmed by 0 bases and J by 3 bases, leaving 10 bases between them. The CDR3 totals 14 residues. Using reference TRBV5-4 and TRBJ2-7 for the parts outside the CDR3, the full variable domain is ETGVTQSPTHLIKTRGQQVTLRCSSQSGHNTVSWYQQALGQGPQFIFQYYREEENGRGNFPPRFSGLQFPNYSSELNVNALELDDSALYLCASSLDRGLYEQYFGPGTRLTVT.

This clone was picked up a small number of times. The chain combines TRBV3-1 (or the pseudogene TRBV3-2) with TRBJ1-1; TRBD1 matches 8 bases. CDR1 is LGHDT, CDR2 YNNKEL, per germline (reference sequence). This CDR3 is 15 amino acids long. Trimming took 7 bases from V and 0 from J; bases not matched to a gene: 7. The CDR3 region has the DNA TGTGCCAGCAATCTAAGGGACAGGTTGAACACTGAAGCTTTCTTT. This translates into CASNLRDRLNTEAFF.

J is TRBJ1-6 and V is TRBV2, with 9 bases that match TRBD1. The germline V gene encodes CDR1 SNHLY and CDR2 FYNNEI. Losses at the gene ends were 8 bases for V and 1 base for J; bases not matched to a gene: 9. The CDR3 totals 17 residues. CDR3 coding DNA: TGTGCCAGCGTTCGACAGGGGGTGACGTCCTATAATTCACCCCTCCACTTT. Amino acids: CASVRQGVTSYNSPLHF. Drawing the rest from reference TRBV2 and TRBJ1-6, the complete variable domain is EPEVTQTPSHQVTQMGQEVILRCVPISNHLYFYWYRQILGQKVEFLVSFYNNEISEKSEIFDDQFSVERPDGSNFTLKIRSTKLEDSAMYFCASVRQGVTSYNSPLHFGNGTRLTVT.